This T cell receptor (beta chain) was retrieved from a study of CD8+ T cells in alopecia areata. About the study: The study gave treated patients oral tofacitinib at 5 to 10 mg twice daily.

A word on this clone: Its cognate antigen is unknown.

Sequencing relied on a cDNA template that was reverse transcribed from extracted RNA. The data were produced by immunoSEQ multiplex PCR, yet TCRdb's version contains in-frame clones alone and is incomplete. The sample shows some 150,000 clones, about 54% of them seen only once. The sample's treatment: oral pan-JAK inhibitor, 5-10 mg twice daily. The germline gives CDR1 GTSNPN, CDR2 SVGIG (reference sequence). V lost 1 base to trimming and J lost 0 bases, with 13 bases between them. CDR3 length: 17 amino acids. Study-level points and caveats: Alopecia totalis/universalis scalp especially showed more expanded CD8+ clones than normal scalp. Under tofacitinib, numerous expanded lesional clonotypes remained detectable in scalp and blood.

V usage is TRBV30 and J usage is TRBJ1-6, with D perhaps TRBD1 (5 bases). The source material was CD4+ T cells sorted from blood, sampled at approximately week 60, from a patient treated with tofacitinib. The receptor was derived from a human donor with alopecia areata. CDR3 amino acids: CAWSARGFSSYNSPLHF. The CDR3 region has the DNA TGTGCCTGGAGTGCACGGGGGTTTAGCTCCTATAATTCACCCCTCCACTTT.